This TCR beta chain stems from a study of molecular identifiers for immune sequencing clone quantification. Study-level points and caveats: Clones with over 20 RNA copies captured over 99% of effector molecules but under 1% of naive ones.

For this clonotype: The target antigen is unknown.

TCRdb re-derived calls from the PCR reads in MiXCR, one entry per CDR3 protein. This table holds tens of thousands of distinct CDR3 sequences, about a fifth found once. Germline assignment: CDR1 MNHEY and CDR2 SVGEGT. The junction had 7 bases not matched to a gene; V was cut back by 2 bases and J by 2 bases. The CDR3 extends over 16 amino acids. What was sequenced was naive CD8+ T cells from blood, with Jurkat cell RNA spiked in. Subset reported: FACS-sorted CD8+CD4-CCR7+CD45RA+ naive T cells. The clonotype comes from a human donor in good health. Some libraries in this study had Jurkat cell RNA spiked in. This chain links TRBV6-2 or TRBV6-3 with TRBJ2-7, with 9 bases aligning to TRBD1. The CDR3 loop reads CASSYSPGTGTYEQYF. The CDR3, as DNA: TGTGCCAGCAGTTACAGTCCCGGGACAGGGACCTACGAGCAGTACTTC.